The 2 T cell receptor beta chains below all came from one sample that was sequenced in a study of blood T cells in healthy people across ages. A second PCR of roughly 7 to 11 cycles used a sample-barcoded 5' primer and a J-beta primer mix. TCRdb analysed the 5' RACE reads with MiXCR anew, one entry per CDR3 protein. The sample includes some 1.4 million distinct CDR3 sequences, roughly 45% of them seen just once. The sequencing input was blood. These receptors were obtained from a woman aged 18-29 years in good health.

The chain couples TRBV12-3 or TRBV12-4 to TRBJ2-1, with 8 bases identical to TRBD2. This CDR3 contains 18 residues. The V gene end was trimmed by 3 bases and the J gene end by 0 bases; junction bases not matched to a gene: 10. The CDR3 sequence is CASSFVAGLPSSYNEQFF. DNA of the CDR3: TGTGCCAGCAGTTTCGTAGCGGGGCTACCAAGCTCCTACAATGAGCAGTTCTTC.

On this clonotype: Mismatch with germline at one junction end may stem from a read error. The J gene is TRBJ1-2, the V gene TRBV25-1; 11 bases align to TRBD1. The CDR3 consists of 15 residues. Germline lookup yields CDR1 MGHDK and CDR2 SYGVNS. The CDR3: CASSDMDRGLRGHTF. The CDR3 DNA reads TGTGCCAGCAGTGATATGGACAGGGGGCTACGTGGCCACACCTTC.